The 10 T cell receptor beta chains in this list originate from one sample, sequenced in a study of shared clonotypes between healthy human individuals. TCRdb's table, derived via immunoSEQ multiplex PCR, lists solely in-frame clones and lacks some. The repertoire includes about 1.1 million clones, approximately 80% of them detected once, and about 0.89% sits in the top ten. Sequencing used memory CD4+ T cells from PBMCs. Specified subset: CD45RA-negative fraction. These receptors came from a man aged 18 to 30 in good health. Some clones in this sample may be carry-over from other donors' samples.

This clone turned up a few times. V is TRBV19 and J is TRBJ1-4; the D is unclear. The CDR3 totals 13 residues. Looked up from germline, CDR1 is LNHDA and CDR2 is SQIVND (reference sequence). Trimming left V 7 bases short and J 10 bases short, with 16 bases between. CDR3 coding DNA: TGTGCCAGTAAAAGGGATAGGCGAGGAAAACTGTTTTTT. The encoded protein is CASKRDRRGKLFF.

The chain uses TRBV11-3 and TRBJ2-7, with TRBD2 as a possible D gene (5 bases). The V gene's germline CDR1 is SGHNT and CDR2 YENEEA. V was trimmed by 2 bases and J by 2 bases, leaving 10 bases between them. The CDR3 runs to 14 residues. The DNA for the CDR3 is TGTGCCAGCAGCTTATCCGCGGGTGCCTACGAGCAGTACTTC. Translating it yields CASSLSAGAYEQYF.

On this clone itself: The same CDR3 arises from other DNA sequences in this sample as well. The rearrangement uses TRBV5-1 and TRBJ1-1; no clear D gene. In germline, CDR1 is SGHRS, CDR2 YFSETQ. The CDR3 is 15 amino acids. V lost 0 bases and J 2 bases, leaving 11 bases between the germline ends. CDR3 residues: CASSLVAGLNTEAFF. CDR3 sequence (DNA): TGCGCCAGCAGCTTGGTAGCAGGCCTTAACACTGAAGCTTTCTTT.

The chain recombines TRBV28 with TRBJ2-5, with D tentatively TRBD1 or TRBD2 (5 bases each). The V and J ends lost 4 bases and 9 bases respectively, with 21 bases between them. CDR1 is MDHEN and CDR2 is SYDVKM in the germline V gene. The CDR3 covers 15 residues. DNA for the CDR3: TGTGCCAGCAGTTCCCGGGACGGCCGAGTGGGGGCCCAGTACTTC. Protein sequence: CASSSRDGRVGAQYF.

This chain uses TRBV5-1 with TRBJ2-7; TRBD1 aligns across 9 bases. Germline values: CDR1 SGHRS, CDR2 YFSETQ. The trim removed 0 bases at V and 2 bases at J, leaving 3 bases unmatched. The CDR3 covers 15 residues. The CDR3 DNA reads as TGCGCCAGCAGCTTGGAGGGGACAGGGCCCTACGAGCAGTACTTC. Translation gives CASSLEGTGPYEQYF.

The count of this clone is one. V is TRBV19 and J is TRBJ1-5; 11 nucleotides match TRBD1. Trimming took 4 bases from V and 3 from J; bases not matched to a gene: 11. This CDR3 spans 18 amino acids. Germline CDR1 and CDR2: LNHDA and SQIVND (reference sequence). The CDR3 reads CASSKLKGQGGFNQPQHF. The CDR3 DNA follows: TGTGCCAGTAGTAAACTGAAGGGACAGGGGGGGTTCAATCAGCCCCAGCATTTT.

The chain carries TRBV9 and TRBJ2-7; TRBD2 matches at 7 bases. The CDR3 consists of 15 residues. V was clipped by 2 bases and J by 3 bases; unmatched bases: 8. Germline CDR1 and CDR2: SGDLS and YYNGEE. The CDR3, as DNA: TGTGCCAGCAGCGTCGCTAGCGGTATAGGCTACGAGCAGTACTTC. Amino acid sequence: CASSVASGIGYEQYF.

The rearrangement joins TRBV2 to TRBJ2-5, with TRBD1 identical over 8 bases. Trimming removed 5 bases from V and 8 bases from J; junction bases left unmatched: 4. Germline V gives CDR1 SNHLY, CDR2 FYNNEI. The CDR3 runs 12 residues. The CDR3 is CASSRGQGTQYF. The CDR3, as DNA: TGTGCCAGCAGTCGCGGACAGGGAACCCAGTACTTC.

This chain connects TRBV27 to TRBJ2-7, with 10 nucleotides matching TRBD1. The germline V gene has CDR1 MNHEY and CDR2 SMNVEV (reference sequence). The CDR3 length is 13 residues. V dropped 9 bases and J dropped 0; count of bases not matched to a gene: 2. CDR3 coding DNA: TGTGCCAGGGGACAGGGGTGCTCCTACGAGCAGTACTTC. This codes for CARGQGCSYEQYF.

This clone was counted a single time. V usage is TRBV28 and J usage is TRBJ2-1, with a possible D match to TRBD2 (5 bases). Germline V gene data show CDR1 as MDHEN and CDR2 as SYDVKM. This CDR3 has 15 amino acids. The V gene lost 3 bases and the J gene lost 7 bases, with 16 bases spanning the gap. CDR3 DNA sequence: TGTGCCAGCAGTTTCCCGGACTCCGGATGGAATGAGCAGTTCTTC. This codes for CASSFPDSGWNEQFF.